Below are 26 T cell receptor beta chains sequenced from a single sample in a study of blood T cell repertoires in COVID-19. Produced via immunoSEQ multiplex PCR; TCRdb's table is partial and in-frame only. The sample lists about 300,000 clones; about 81% were seen once. Sequenced sample: peripheral blood. These receptors originate from a human donor with COVID-19, enrolled during active disease. The donor label of this sample is uncertain.

The chain recombines TRBV2 with TRBJ1-5; D is ambiguous. This CDR3 has 15 residues. Germline CDR1 SNHLY, CDR2 FYNNEI. V was shortened by 5 bases and J by 4 bases, with 15 bases between the two germline ends. The chain's CDR3 is CASSYRGRENQPQHF. The CDR3 DNA follows: TGTGCCAGCAGTTATCGCGGGAGGGAAAATCAGCCCCAGCATTTT.

This clone is a singleton in its sample. One junction end disagrees with the germline gene, perhaps due to a read error. This chain links TRBV7-7 with TRBJ2-1, with 7 bases matching TRBD2. The CDR3 has 14 amino acids. Germline V gene sequence: CDR1 SSHAT, CDR2 FNYEAQ (reference sequence). In nucleotides, the CDR3 is TGTGCTAGCAGCCCCGCGGGACTAATGAATGAGCAGTTCTTC. It yields the protein CASSPAGLMNEQFF.

About this clone itself: At one end, the junction sequence differs from germline, possibly due to a read error. The chain joins TRBV3-1 (or the pseudogene TRBV3-2) to TRBJ2-1, with D maybe TRBD1 (6 bases). This CDR3 region has 10 residues. The germline V gene encodes CDR1 LGHDT and CDR2 YNNKEL (reference sequence). The CDR3 region has the DNA TGTGCCAGCAGTCTGGGCGAGGGGGTCTTC. The encoded protein is CASSLGEGVF.

In its sample, this clone was seen a few times. This chain joins TRBV6-6 and TRBJ2-3; D is ambiguous. The length of the CDR3 is 13 residues. The V end was cut by 6 bases, the J end by 1 base, with 8 bases between. CDR1 is MNHNY, CDR2 SVGAGI, per germline (reference sequence). CDR3 coding DNA: TGTGCCAGCAGCCGCTCAGGCACAGATACGCAGTATTTT. Its translation is CASSRSGTDTQYF.

The rearrangement uses TRBV18 and TRBJ2-1; D ambiguous. This CDR3 comprises 14 residues. Germline CDR1 KGHSH, CDR2 LQKENI. Trimming pared 3 bases from V and 8 bases from J, leaving 14 bases between. The CDR3, as DNA: TGTGCCAGCTCACCGAGCGTGGGTATGCATGAGCAGTTCTTC. Residues: CASSPSVGMHEQFF.

On this clone itself: Mismatch with germline at one junction end may stem from a read error. V is TRBV29-1 and J is TRBJ2-2, with D maybe TRBD2 (5 bases). The CDR3 sequence is 16 residues long. The germline V gene encodes CDR1 SQVTM and CDR2 ANQGSEA. This chain's CDR3 is CSVEGEDRGYTGELFF. CDR3 DNA sequence: TGCAGCGTCGAAGGAGAAGATCGGGGATACACCGGGGAGCTGTTTTTT.

The rearrangement joins TRBV6-2 or TRBV6-3 to TRBJ2-7; TRBD1 matches at 8 bases. The CDR3 sequence is 11 residues long. Germline CDR1 MNHEY, CDR2 SVGEGT. V lost 5 bases, J lost 12 bases, and 6 bases stayed unmatched. This CDR3 is CASSHAGGLYF. The CDR3 DNA reads TGTGCCAGCAGTCACGCAGGGGGCTTGTACTTC.

In regard to this clone: Other DNA sequences in the sample encode the same CDR3. The chain uses TRBV6-5 and TRBJ1-5; tentatively, D is TRBD1 (5 bases). This CDR3 is built from 14 residues. V lost 8 bases and J 2 bases, leaving 13 bases between the germline ends. Germline loops: CDR1 MNHEY, CDR2 SVGAGI. The CDR3 loop reads CASSRQGGNQPQHF. The CDR3 coding sequence is TGTGCCAGCTCCCGGCAGGGCGGCAATCAGCCCCAGCATTTT.

The chain joins TRBV9 to TRBJ1-2, with D perhaps matching TRBD1 (6 bases). The V end was cut by 3 bases, the J end by 9 bases, with 15 bases between. Germline V gene sequence: CDR1 SGDLS, CDR2 YYNGEE. This CDR3 has 13 amino acids. The CDR3, as DNA: TGTGCCAGCAGCGCCACAGGGTTAGCAAGCTACACCTTC. Translating it yields CASSATGLASYTF.

V is TRBV28 and J is TRBJ1-5, with D tentatively TRBD1 (6 bases). In germline, CDR1 is MDHEN, CDR2 SYDVKM. The ends were cut back, 8 bases at V and 3 bases at J, with 17 bases in the middle. The CDR3 has 15 residues. The CDR3 DNA sequence: TGTGCCAGCGGGGGCTCAGACGGGTACAATCAGCCCCAGCATTTT. Protein: CASGGSDGYNQPQHF.

V and J are TRBV30 and TRBJ1-5, with D unclear. V was clipped by 0 bases and J by 2 bases, with 5 bases between them. The germline V gene encodes CDR1 GTSNPN and CDR2 SVGIG (reference sequence). The CDR3 runs to 13 residues. CDR3 coding DNA: TGTGCCTGGAGTGTTGAGGGCAATCAGCCCCAGCATTTT. As protein: CAWSVEGNQPQHF.

This sequence joins TRBV3-1 (or the pseudogene TRBV3-2) and TRBJ2-5, with 12 bases lining up with TRBD2. CDR1 and CDR2 from the germline V gene are LGHDT and YNNKEL (reference sequence). J was trimmed by 3 bases and V by 4 bases; bases with no gene match: 9. This CDR3 has 17 amino acids. CDR3 amino acids: CASSPGLAGPREETQYF. Written as DNA, the CDR3 is TGTGCCAGCAGCCCTGGACTAGCGGGACCTAGGGAAGAGACCCAGTACTTC.

The V gene is TRBV7-3, the J gene TRBJ2-2; 10 bases align to TRBD2. V dropped 1 base and J dropped 5; count of bases not matched to a gene: 10. Germline lookup yields CDR1 SGHTA and CDR2 FQGTGA. The CDR3 length is 18 residues. Here the CDR3 reads CASSLKYDATSGTGELFF. In DNA form, the CDR3 reads TGTGCCAGCAGCTTAAAATATGATGCGACTAGCGGGACCGGGGAGCTGTTTTTT.

The chain has TRBV9 and TRBJ2-2, with 8 bases lining up with TRBD2. Trimming removed 7 bases from V and 6 bases from J; junction bases left unmatched: 8. Germline-derived CDR1 and CDR2 are SGDLS and YYNGEE. This CDR3 spans 14 amino acids. This CDR3 is CASDRAGVAGELFF. CDR3 bases: TGTGCCAGCGACAGAGCGGGAGTGGCCGGGGAGCTGTTTTTT.

In this sample, this clone turned up a few times. The chain carries TRBV30 and TRBJ2-3; D remains ambiguous. This CDR3 spans 14 amino acids. The V and J ends lost 3 bases and 4 bases respectively, with 14 bases between them. The germline V gene has CDR1 GTSNPN and CDR2 SVGIG (reference sequence). The CDR3 region has the DNA TGTGCCTGGAGATCGACAAGCTTCGCAGATACGCAGTATTTT. Translating gives CAWRSTSFADTQYF.

The V gene is TRBV29-1, the J gene TRBJ1-1; 7 nucleotides align to TRBD1. Germline assignment: CDR1 SQVTM and CDR2 ANQGSEA. This CDR3 contains 14 residues. The V and J ends lost 4 bases and 4 bases, in that order; junction bases with no gene match: 9. The CDR3 here is CSVVVNAGGTEAFF. The CDR3 DNA follows: TGCAGCGTTGTCGTGAATGCAGGGGGCACTGAAGCTTTCTTT.

The rearrangement joins TRBV27 to TRBJ1-4; the D gene is possibly TRBD1 (5 bases). V shed 10 bases and J shed 5 bases, with 14 bases lying between them. Germline V lookup: CDR1 MNHEY, CDR2 SMNVEV (reference sequence). The CDR3 extends over 13 amino acids. CDR3 bases: TGTGCCACGAAGGCAGGGTCCAATGAAAAACTGTTTTTT. It is translated as CATKAGSNEKLFF.

V and J are TRBV29-1 and TRBJ2-1; 8 nucleotides align to TRBD1. Germline CDR1 reads SQVTM; CDR2 reads ANQGSEA. This CDR3 contains 14 residues. J lost 4 bases, V lost 6 bases, and 8 bases had no gene match. The CDR3 nucleotides read TGCAGCGTCGTCGGGACAGGTAAATACAATGAGCAGTTCTTC. Translating gives CSVVGTGKYNEQFF.

A few counts support this clone. The chain uses TRBV5-1 and TRBJ2-5, with a possible D match to TRBD1 (6 bases). The V gene lost 3 bases and the J gene lost 5 bases, with 17 bases spanning the gap. The germline gives CDR1 SGHRS, CDR2 YFSETQ. This CDR3 contains 15 residues. CDR3 sequence reads: CASSSLALRGETQYF. In DNA form, the CDR3 reads TGCGCCAGCAGCTCGTTGGCCCTAAGGGGGGAGACCCAGTACTTC.

On this clone: Other DNA variants within this sample encode the same CDR3. The chain combines TRBV6-5 with TRBJ2-3; 9 positions agree with TRBD2. Losses at the gene ends were 6 bases for V and 2 bases for J; bases not matched to a gene: 6. The CDR3 spans 15 residues. Germline V gives CDR1 MNHEY, CDR2 SVGAGI. CDR3: CASRGLAGATDTQYF. The CDR3 DNA sequence: TGTGCCAGCAGGGGACTAGCAGGAGCCACAGATACGCAGTATTTT.

V is TRBV15 and J is TRBJ2-7; 10 bases fit TRBD2. Germline V CDR1 and CDR2: LNHNV, YYDKDF (reference sequence). This CDR3 spans 15 amino acids. J was trimmed by 5 bases and V by 0 bases; bases with no gene match: 4. In DNA form, the CDR3 reads TGTGCCACCAGCAGAGAAGCGGGAGGGTATGACGAGCAGTACTTC. This encodes CATSREAGGYDEQYF.

This rearrangement joins TRBV10-1 to TRBJ1-2; tentative D call: TRBD1 (6 bases). The CDR3 consists of 13 residues. Trimming took 5 bases from V and 2 from J, leaving 9 bases between them. Germline V gene sequence: CDR1 WNHNN, CDR2 SYGVQD (reference sequence). The CDR3 sequence: CASSQDRNYGYTF. DNA for the CDR3: TGCGCCAGCAGTCAGGACAGAAACTATGGCTACACCTTC.

The V gene is TRBV6-2 or TRBV6-3, the J gene TRBJ1-1, with D tentatively TRBD1 (6 bases). This CDR3 is built from 15 residues. V lost 5 bases and J lost 5, with 18 bases in between. Per the germline V gene, CDR1 is MNHEY and CDR2 is SVGEGT. CDR3 in DNA: TGTGCCAGCAGTCCCTGGGGCGGGGGGCGAACTGAAGCTTTCTTT. As protein: CASSPWGGGRTEAFF.

The chain recombines TRBV7-9 with TRBJ1-5; 7 positions match TRBD1. This CDR3 is 15 amino acids long. Looked up from germline, CDR1 is SEHNR and CDR2 is FQNEAQ (reference sequence). V lost 4 bases, J lost 0 bases, and 3 bases stayed unmatched. The CDR3 DNA reads TGTGCCAGCAGCTCTGACAGGGATAGCAATCAGCCCCAGCATTTT. This gives the protein CASSSDRDSNQPQHF.

V usage is TRBV19 and J usage is TRBJ2-2; D may be TRBD2 (5 bases). Germline V CDR1 and CDR2: LNHDA, SQIVND (reference sequence). The CDR3 is made up of 15 amino acids. V was clipped by 7 bases and J by 5 bases, with 17 bases between them. CDR3 sequence reads: CASTHSPEGTGELFF. DNA of the CDR3: TGTGCCAGTACCCATTCCCCCGAGGGAACCGGGGAGCTGTTTTTT.

The genes are TRBV5-1 and TRBJ2-3; 9 bases fit TRBD2. The V gene's germline CDR1 is SGHRS and CDR2 YFSETQ. V gave up 1 base and J gave up 0 bases; unmatched junction bases: 3. The CDR3 sequence is 16 residues long. The CDR3 nucleotides are TGCGCCAGCAGCTTGACGGCGGGAGGGAGCACAGATACGCAGTATTTT. Encoded protein: CASSLTAGGSTDTQYF.